Below, one T cell receptor (beta chain) is given with its context. Its antigen is not known. This sample was taken from a study of graft-versus-host responses after intestinal transplantation. At the level of the study: Recipients were given multivisceral, liver-intestinal, or isolated intestinal transplants. Every recipient underwent anti-thymocyte globulin induction, then tacrolimus and steroids for 2 to 3 years.

From germline, CDR1 is LNHNV and CDR2 YYDKDF (reference sequence). Between the trimmed V and J ends, which lost 5 bases and 7 bases, there was a span of 24 bases. This CDR3 region has 16 residues. Study-wide points: Recipient marrow contained GvH clones, some of which appeared first in ileum or blood.

Sequenced by immunoSEQ multiplex PCR; TCRdb stores in-frame clones only, minus some. The data hold tens of thousands of clones, with 85% to 95% observed a single time. The starting material was unstimulated CD8+ T cells sorted from spleen or lymph node cells, obtained before transplant. The rearrangement joins TRBV15 to TRBJ2-7; D is uncertain. This receptor was identified in a human donor who was the organ donor for an intestinal transplant. The CDR3 protein is CATSVGEETGSREQYF. In nucleotides, the CDR3 is TGTGCCACCAGCGTGGGTGAGGAAACCGGGTCCCGGGAGCAGTACTTC.